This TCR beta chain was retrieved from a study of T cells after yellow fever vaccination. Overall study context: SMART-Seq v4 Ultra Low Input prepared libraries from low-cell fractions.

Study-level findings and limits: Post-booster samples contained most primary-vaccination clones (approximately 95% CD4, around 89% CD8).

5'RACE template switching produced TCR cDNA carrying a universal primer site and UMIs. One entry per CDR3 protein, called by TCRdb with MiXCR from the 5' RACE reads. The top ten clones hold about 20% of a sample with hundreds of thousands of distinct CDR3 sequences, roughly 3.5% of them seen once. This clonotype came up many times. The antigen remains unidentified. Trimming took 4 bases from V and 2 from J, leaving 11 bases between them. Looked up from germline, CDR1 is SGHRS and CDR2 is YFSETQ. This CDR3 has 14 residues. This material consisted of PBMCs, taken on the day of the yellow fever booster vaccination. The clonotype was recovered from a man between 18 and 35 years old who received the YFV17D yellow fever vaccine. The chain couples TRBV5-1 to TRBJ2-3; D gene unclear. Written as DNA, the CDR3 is TGCGCCAGCAGCCGAGGTGGATACACAGATACGCAGTATTTT. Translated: CASSRGGYTDTQYF. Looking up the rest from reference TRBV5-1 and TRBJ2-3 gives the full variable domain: KAGVTQTPRYLIKTRGQQVTLSCSPISGHRSVSWYQQTPGQGLQFLFEYFSETQRNKGNFPGRFSGRQFSNSRSEMNVSTLELGDSALYLCASSRGGYTDTQYFGPGTRLTVL.